These T cell receptor beta chains were read from a single sample in a study of T-cell reconstitution after alpha-beta-depleted transplantation in children. TCRdb reprocessed the PCR reads via MiXCR and lists one record per CDR3 protein. The sample shows about 490,000 distinct CDR3 sequences, more than 9% of them seen only once. The sample consisted of PBMCs, taken before TCRalphabeta/CD19-depleted stem cell transplant. The receptors come from a child younger than 10 with inherited bone marrow failure, due to receive a stem cell transplant. Both conserved end residues are part of each CDR3. Fields, in order: D gene, V gene, clone size, J gene, CDR3 DNA, CDR3 protein. A D gene is named only where the DNA matches it firmly. Size values are once, few and many counts, or a class for expanded clones, and some rows have none.

TRBD1	TRBV6-5	many	TRBJ1-5	TGTGCCAGCAGCCGCGGGACAGGGGGCGGCTGGAGCAATCAGCCCCAGCATTTT	CASSRGTGGGWSNQPQHF
.	TRBV20-1	.	TRBJ2-3	TGCAGTGCCGCGGTCGGGAGTCCTTCAGATACGCAGTATTTT	CSAAVGSPSDTQYF
.	TRBV5-1	many	TRBJ2-4	TGCGCCAGCAGCTTGGCCCCGGACCCACCTATTCAGTACTTC	CASSLAPDPPIQYF
TRBD2	TRBV7-2	.	TRBJ2-7	TGTGCCAGCAGCCTCGGACTAGCGGGAGGGCCTGGGACCTACGAGCAGTACTTC	CASSLGLAGGPGTYEQYF
.	TRBV12-3/TRBV12-4	many	TRBJ2-2	TGTGCCAGCAGTTTCGCCAGGTGGGACGGGGAGCTGTTTTTT	CASSFARWDGELFF
TRBD1	TRBV25-1	.	TRBJ2-7	TGTGCCAGCAGTGTATCAGGGACAGGAGGGCACGAGCAGTACTTC	CASSVSGTGGHEQYF
.	TRBV7-2	few	TRBJ1-5	TGTGCCAGCAGCTTAGTATTTCGGGATGGGCCCCAGCATTTT	CASSLVFRDGPQHF
.	TRBV4-3	many	TRBJ2-1	TGCGCCAGCAGCCGAGACCGTCTCGATGAGCAGTTCTTC	CASSRDRLDEQFF
TRBD2	TRBV7-6	many	TRBJ2-1	TGTGCCAGCAGCTTAGAGGCTAGCGGGAGCTACAATGAGCAGTTCTTC	CASSLEASGSYNEQFF
.	TRBV4-3	few	TRBJ2-3	TGCGCCAGCAGCCAAGATTACCGGGGTCTAGATACGCAGTATTTT	CASSQDYRGLDTQYF
.	TRBV5-1	many	TRBJ1-1	TGCGCCAGCAGCTTGGTAGGGAGCACTGAAGCTTTCTTT	CASSLVGSTEAFF
.	TRBV29-1	many	TRBJ1-1	TGCAGCGCCACAGTTGTGTACACTGAAGCTTTCTTT	CSATVVYTEAFF
TRBD1	TRBV28	many	TRBJ2-4	TGTGCCAGCAGCCACGCCGGGACAGGGGCGAACATTCAGTACTTC	CASSHAGTGANIQYF
.	TRBV5-1	many	TRBJ2-1	TGCGCCAGCAGCTTTGGACCAAGAGATGAGCAGTTCTTC	CASSFGPRDEQFF
TRBD1	TRBV28	many	TRBJ2-2	TGTGCCAGCATCGCTATGGGAAGGACAGGGGTCGGGGAGCTGTTTTTT	CASIAMGRTGVGELFF
TRBD2	TRBV27	many	TRBJ2-5	TGTGCCAGCAGGCCGGGACTAGCGTACCAAGAGACCCAGTACTTC	CASRPGLAYQETQYF
.	TRBV12-3/TRBV12-4	many	TRBJ2-6	TGTGCCAGCAGTTTAGCGGGTGGGGGGTACTCTGGGGCCAACGTCCTGACTTTC	CASSLAGGGYSGANVLTF
.	TRBV5-5	few	TRBJ2-1	TGTGCCAGTGGGTCCGGGGCACACCTTGTTAATGAGCAGTTCTTC	CASGSGAHLVNEQFF
.	TRBV5-1	many	TRBJ1-3	TGCGCCAGCAGCTTGGACCCAACAGCCAACTCTGGAAACACCATATATTTT	CASSLDPTANSGNTIYF
TRBD2	TRBV4-3	many	TRBJ2-5	TGCGCCAGCAGCCAAGGGACTAGCGCACAAGAGACCCAGTACTTC	CASSQGTSAQETQYF
.	TRBV18	many	TRBJ2-1	TGTGCCAGCTCAACTACCGGTATTGACAATGAGCAGTTCTTC	CASSTTGIDNEQFF
.	TRBV19	.	TRBJ1-5	TGTGCCAGTAGTCTTGACGGGAGCGATCAGCCCCAGCATTTT	CASSLDGSDQPQHF
.	TRBV11-2	many	TRBJ2-1	TGTGCCAGCAGCTTAGAAGTAGTTCATGAGCAGTTCTTC	CASSLEVVHEQFF
.	TRBV7-2	many	TRBJ2-1	TGTGCCAGCAGCTTAGGCCAAGCGGGCTCCTACAATGAGCAGTTCTTC	CASSLGQAGSYNEQFF
.	TRBV12-3/TRBV12-4	many	TRBJ1-1	TGTGCCAGCAGTCTGGTGGAACTGAACACTGAAGCTTTCTTT	CASSLVELNTEAFF
.	TRBV4-1	many	TRBJ2-7	TGCGCCAGCAGCCAAGGGCCAGACGGGCACCACGAGCAGTACTTC	CASSQGPDGHHEQYF
.	TRBV4-3	few	TRBJ2-5	TGCGCCAGCAGCCAAGATTTCGTGGAAGAGACCCAGTACTTC	CASSQDFVEETQYF
TRBD2	TRBV28	many	TRBJ2-7	TGTGCCAGCACCTACACCGGGACTAGCGGACTATACGAGCAGTACTTC	CASTYTGTSGLYEQYF
TRBD1	TRBV7-9	many	TRBJ1-2	TGTGCCAGCAGCTTCGTTCCTGGGACAGGGGATAACTATGGCTACACCTTC	CASSFVPGTGDNYGYTF
TRBD1	TRBV5-1	many	TRBJ2-2	TGCGCCAGCGACAGGGATATGAACACCGGGGAGCTGTTTTTT	CASDRDMNTGELFF
TRBD1	TRBV3-1	.	TRBJ1-2	TGTGCCTGCAGCCAAGCTTGGGACAGGGTTCATGGCTACACCTTC	CACSQAWDRVHGYTF
.	TRBV20-1	few	TRBJ2-5	TGCAGTGCTTTGACAGGGAGGGAAGAGACCCAGTACTTC	CSALTGREETQYF
TRBD1	TRBV7-2	.	TRBJ2-2	TGTGCCAGCACCCGGACAGGGGCTAACACCGGGGAGCTGTTTTTT	CASTRTGANTGELFF
TRBD2	TRBV28	many	TRBJ2-1	TGTGCCAGCAGTTCCTCTAGCGGGAGCTCCTACAATGAGCAGTTCTTC	CASSSSSGSSYNEQFF
.	TRBV5-5	few	TRBJ2-3	TGTGCCAGCAGCAATGCCTTTTCGGATACGCAGTATTTT	CASSNAFSDTQYF
TRBD1	TRBV27	many	TRBJ2-7	TGTGCCAGCAGTCCCTTATTGGGGACAGGGGCCTACGAGCAGTACTTC	CASSPLLGTGAYEQYF
TRBD1	TRBV15	few	TRBJ2-5	TGTGCCACCAGCCCCGGACAGGGCCAAGAGACCCAGTACTTC	CATSPGQGQETQYF
TRBD2	TRBV4-2	many	TRBJ2-1	TGTGCCAGCAGCCAAGATCGCCTAGCGGGTGAGCAGTTCTTC	CASSQDRLAGEQFF
.	TRBV2	few	TRBJ2-3	TGTGCCAGCACCCCCCTTCAGGCGGTAACTAGCACAGATACGCAGTATTTT	CASTPLQAVTSTDTQYF
.	TRBV19	.	TRBJ1-5	TGTGCCAGTAGCAACCCAAGACACAACAATCAGCCCCAGCATTTT	CASSNPRHNNQPQHF
.	TRBV10-3	few	TRBJ1-5	TGTGCCATCAGCGAGACTTGGGGGTCCGGGCAGCCCCAGCATTTT	CAISETWGSGQPQHF
.	TRBV6-5	.	TRBJ2-5	TGTGCCAGCAGTTACTCGATGGGGGGAGCGGGGACCCAGTACTTC	CASSYSMGGAGTQYF
.	TRBV6-1	many	TRBJ2-2	TGTGCCAGCAGTATCAGGGATTGGAACACCGGGGAGCTGTTTTTT	CASSIRDWNTGELFF
.	TRBV23-1	few	TRBJ2-7	TGCGCCAGCAGTCATAGGGGCTGCGAGCAGTACTTC	CASSHRGCEQYF
TRBD1	TRBV27	many	TRBJ2-7	TGTGCCAGCAGCCCCCGGACAGGCTACGAGCAGTACTTC	CASSPRTGYEQYF
TRBD2	TRBV7-2	few	TRBJ2-7	TGTGCCAGCAGCCTGCTGGGAGGGACTATCTACGAGCAGTACTTC	CASSLLGGTIYEQYF
.	TRBV20-1	many	TRBJ1-2	TGCAGTGCTGTACCGGGACCACAGGAGTATGGCTACACCTTC	CSAVPGPQEYGYTF
TRBD2	TRBV12-3/TRBV12-4	.	TRBJ2-6	TGTGCCAGCAGGGACGGGGGGGACCTAGGGGCCAACGTCCTGACTTTC	CASRDGGDLGANVLTF
.	TRBV19	few	TRBJ1-1	TGTGCCAGTAGTATGGTGTTGAACACTGAAGCTTTCTTT	CASSMVLNTEAFF
TRBD1	TRBV7-2	.	TRBJ1-4	TGTGCCAGCAGCTCCGGGATCGGACAGGGGGATGAAAAACTGTTTTTT	CASSSGIGQGDEKLFF
TRBD1	TRBV7-2	many	TRBJ2-2	TGTGCCAGCAGCTTAATCGGGACAGGGAACACCGGGGAGCTGTTTTTT	CASSLIGTGNTGELFF
.	TRBV4-3	many	TRBJ2-2	TGCGCCAGCAGCCAATTCCCGCCAGGGTCGGGGGACACCGGGGAGCTGTTTTTT	CASSQFPPGSGDTGELFF
TRBD1	TRBV5-4	many	TRBJ1-6	TGTGCCAGCAGTTGGGACAGGGGTAATTCACCCCTCCACTTT	CASSWDRGNSPLHF
.	TRBV30	many	TRBJ2-7	TGTGCCTGGAGTCCAAATGAGCTCTACGAGCAGTACTTC	CAWSPNELYEQYF
TRBD2	TRBV20-1	few	TRBJ2-5	TGCAGTGCACCCCGCCTAGCGGGAGGTAGTGGGGAGACCCAGTACTTC	CSAPRLAGGSGETQYF
.	TRBV28	.	TRBJ2-7	TGTGCCAGCAGTTCCCTGGGACACTCCCTTTTC	CASSSLGHSLF
.	TRBV7-2	many	TRBJ2-7	TGTGCCAGCAGCTTAGGCTTTCGGATGGGACCGAGCTCCTACGAGCAGTACTTC	CASSLGFRMGPSSYEQYF